This T cell receptor beta chain was identified during a study of cytomegalovirus exposure and HLA in healthy donors. Germline V gene lookup returns CDR1 LNHDA and CDR2 SQIVND (reference sequence). This CDR3 has 14 residues. V was trimmed by 4 bases and J by 4 bases, leaving 14 bases between them. Comment on this clone: Antigen unknown.

The PCR employed 60 Vbeta primers together with 13 Jbeta primers. Sequencing used immunoSEQ multiplex PCR; TCRdb keeps in-frame clones, though not all of them. The sample has 100,000 to 150,000 clones; 70% to 85% are singletons. Study findings and constraints: In vitro data verified a few CMV-associated chains as specific for CMV antigens.

Sample: PBMCs. The receptor comes from a man between 18 and 35 years old in good health and CMV-seropositive. This chain connects TRBV19 to TRBJ2-7; D is perhaps TRBD2 (5 bases). CDR3: CASSNSGTLYEQYF. The CDR3 DNA sequence: TGTGCCAGTAGTAACAGCGGAACCCTTTACGAGCAGTACTTC.